These 28 T cell receptor beta chains originate from one sample sequenced in a study of regulatory T cells in long-lasting Graves disease. In building TCR beta libraries, iRepertoire HTBI primers were used together with Arm-PCR of CDR3 regions. TCRdb reprocessed the multiplex PCR reads via MiXCR and lists one record per CDR3 protein. Altogether 560,000 or so distinct CDR3 sequences are present, 15% to 20% being singletons, with the ten largest covering approximately 12%. The time point was: newly diagnosed GD, antithyroid drugs for less than 3 months. RNA isolated from PBMCs was used to make the TCR library. This sample was shared with a second study, whose subject was T cells in Graves' hyperthyroidism and ophthalmopathy.

The source was peripheral blood mononuclear cells (PBMCs), collected at new diagnosis, from a patient treated with antithyroid drugs. The origin of the receptors is a young man with Graves disease.

The chain joins TRBV9 to TRBJ2-7; D is unclear. The DNA end is a closer match to TRBJ2-1, so the J assignment may be wrong. This CDR3 is built from 11 residues. The germline gives CDR1 SGDLS, CDR2 YYNGEE. CDR3 sequence (DNA): TGTGCCAGCGGACCCGATGACGAGCAGTTCTTC. Encoded protein: CASGPDDEQFF.

The gene calls are TRBV12-3 or TRBV12-4 and TRBJ2-6; TRBD2 matches at 7 bases. J gave up 4 bases and V 2 bases, and 5 bases lay outside the gene matches. The CDR3 totals 16 residues. Here the CDR3 reads CASSLLGRAGANVLTF. The CDR3 DNA sequence: TGTGCCAGCAGTTTATTAGGGAGGGCAGGGGCCAACGTCCTGACTTTC.

In the case of this clonotype: A much more abundant neighbour one base away suggests this may be a read error. The genes are TRBV12-3 or TRBV12-4 and TRBJ1-2; TRBD1 is a possible D gene (5 bases). The CDR3 has 15 residues. Between the trimmed V and J ends, which lost 8 bases and 3 bases, there was a span of 19 bases. For the CDR3, the DNA is TGTGCCAGCCTGGTTTTGGCAGGGCTGTACTATGGCTACACCTTC. Its translation: CASLVLAGLYYGYTF.

The chain uses TRBV4-1 and TRBJ2-7; possible D gene TRBD2, 6 bases. CDR1 MGHRA and CDR2 YSYEKL come from the germline V gene. Deletions cut 4 bases from V and 2 bases from J, with 18 bases between. This CDR3 is 16 amino acids long. The DNA of the CDR3 is TGCGCCAGCAGCCGAGGAAAGGGAGGAGGGACCTACGAGCAGTACTTC. Its translation: CASSRGKGGGTYEQYF.

The chain combines TRBV5-6 with TRBJ1-2; 12 bases are a match to TRBD1. Germline CDR1 and CDR2: SGHDT and YYEEEE. With V trimmed by 3 bases and J by 3 bases, 6 bases remained unmatched. This CDR3 has 16 amino acids. The CDR3 coding sequence is TGTGCCAGCAGCTACGGGACAGGGGGCATTGACTATGGCTACACCTTC. It is translated as CASSYGTGGIDYGYTF.

This clonotype was seen a few times. The chain couples TRBV12-3 or TRBV12-4 to TRBJ2-7, with D possibly being TRBD1 (5 bases). The CDR3 sequence is 15 residues long. V was trimmed by 0 bases and J by 5 bases, leaving 14 bases between them. Written as DNA, the CDR3 is TGTGCCAGCAGTTTAGCGGGATCCTTAGGGGACGAGCAGTACTTC. This sequence encodes CASSLAGSLGDEQYF.

The chain carries TRBV11-3 and TRBJ1-2, with D possibly being TRBD1 (5 bases). V lost 1 base to trimming and J lost 3 bases, with 12 bases between them. The germline V gene encodes CDR1 SGHNT and CDR2 YENEEA. The CDR3 spans 15 residues. The CDR3: CASSLGGARDYGYTF. CDR3 in DNA: TGTGCCAGCAGCTTAGGAGGGGCGCGAGACTATGGCTACACCTTC.

The rearrangement uses TRBV28 and TRBJ1-2; D is unclear. The V and J ends lost 5 bases and 6 bases respectively, with 19 bases between them. CDR3 length equals 15 residues. Per the germline V gene, CDR1 is MDHEN and CDR2 is SYDVKM. CDR3 bases: TGTGCCAGCAGTGGGCCATCGGGAGTCTTGAATGGCTACACCTTC. Encoded protein: CASSGPSGVLNGYTF.

This clonotype was detected many times. J is TRBJ1-2 and V is TRBV7-8; 11 bases are a match to TRBD1. This CDR3 spans 14 amino acids. Germline V gene lookup returns CDR1 SGHVS and CDR2 FQNEAQ. The ends lost 3 bases at V and 7 bases at J; junction bases unmatched: 4. For the CDR3, the DNA is TGTGCCAGCAGCTTGGACAGGGGGCGCGTTGGCTACACCTTC. Translated: CASSLDRGRVGYTF. The full variable domain, completed using reference TRBV7-8 and TRBJ1-2, is GAGVSQSPRYKVAKRGQDVALRCDPISGHVSLFWYQQALGQGPEFLTYFQNEAQLDKSGLPSDRFFAERPEGSVSTLKIQRTQQEDSAVYLCASSLDRGRVGYTFGSGTRLTVV.

CDR3 residues: CASSVALSIMETQYF. Here the CDR3 DNA reads TGTGCCAGCAGCGTAGCGCTGTCGATTATGGAGACCCAGTACTTC. The genes are TRBV9 and TRBJ2-1, with D hard to call. The DNA end favors TRBJ2-5, so the J call may be wrong. Germline loops: CDR1 SGDLS, CDR2 YYNGEE. CDR3 length: 15 amino acids.

The chain has TRBV7-2 and TRBJ2-7; 7 bases map to TRBD2. Losses at the gene ends were 5 bases for V and 2 bases for J; bases not matched to a gene: 9. CDR3 size: 15 residues. In germline, CDR1 is SGHTA, CDR2 FQGNSA. The CDR3 DNA reads TGTGCCAGCAGCGCGACCGGGACTAAAGCCTACGAGCAGTACTTC. It specifies CASSATGTKAYEQYF.

This clonotype was observed many times. The chain recombines TRBV2 with TRBJ1-2, with no clear D. The CDR3 contains 14 residues. Germline-derived CDR1 and CDR2 are SNHLY and FYNNEI. V gave up 1 base and J gave up 8 bases, with 14 bases separating them. This CDR3 is CASSEVLGLGGYTF. The CDR3 DNA reads TGTGCCAGCAGTGAAGTGTTGGGGTTAGGCGGCTACACCTTC.

This clonotype was recorded at least ten times. V and J are TRBV5-1 and TRBJ2-5; weak D call: TRBD2 (6 bases). V was clipped by 4 bases and J by 5 bases, with 24 bases between them. Per the germline V gene, CDR1 is SGHRS and CDR2 is YFSETQ. This CDR3 is 17 amino acids long. The DNA for the CDR3 is TGCGCCAGCAGCGCCGAACCATCTAGCGTTCGGATGGAGACCCAGTACTTC. Translating it yields CASSAEPSSVRMETQYF. The entire variable domain, with the rest obtained from reference TRBV5-1 and TRBJ2-5, is as follows: KAGVTQTPRYLIKTRGQQVTLSCSPISGHRSVSWYQQTPGQGLQFLFEYFSETQRNKGNFPGRFSGRQFSNSRSEMNVSTLELGDSALYLCASSAEPSSVRMETQYFGPGTRLLVL.

A few counts support this clonotype. The V and J genes are TRBV6-2 or TRBV6-3 and TRBJ1-5; D unclear. CDR1 MNHEY and CDR2 SVGEGT come from the germline V gene. Trimming shortened V by 5 bases and J by 0 bases, and 11 bases separated the two germline ends. The CDR3 is 15 amino acids. CDR3 loop: CASSDGLISNQPQHF. The DNA of the CDR3 is TGTGCCAGCAGTGATGGACTGATTAGCAATCAGCCCCAGCATTTT.

This clonotype was recorded many times. The chain combines TRBV11-2 with TRBJ2-7; the match to TRBD2 covers 7 bases. This CDR3 is built from 14 residues. V was clipped by 4 bases and J by 1 base; unmatched bases: 4. Per germline, CDR1 SGHAT and CDR2 FQNNGV. The CDR3: CASSSRLASYEQYF. The CDR3 DNA sequence: TGTGCCAGCAGCTCGAGACTAGCTTCCTACGAGCAGTACTTC.

This clonotype came up a few times. The V call is TRBV29-1, the J call TRBJ2-2; maybe TRBD1 (5 bases). Germline values: CDR1 SQVTM, CDR2 ANQGSEA. The V end lost 5 bases, the J end lost 0 bases, and 13 bases lay between the germline ends. The CDR3 loop spans 15 amino acids. CDR3: CSVSSTAANTGELFF. CDR3 sequence (DNA): TGCAGCGTTTCATCGACAGCTGCGAACACCGGGGAGCTGTTTTTT.

The chain couples TRBV3-1 to TRBJ1-6, with D possibly matching TRBD1 (5 bases). This CDR3 spans 15 amino acids. The germline V gene encodes CDR1 LGHDT and CDR2 YNNKEL (reference sequence). Trimming removed 4 bases from V and 1 base from J, with 8 bases in between. The chain's CDR3 is CASSPRASYNSPLHF. CDR3 nucleotides: TGTGCCAGCAGCCCCAGGGCGTCCTATAATTCACCCCTCCACTTT.

This chain uses TRBV7-6 with TRBJ2-7; 7 positions agree with TRBD1. Germline CDR1 is SGHVS and CDR2 is FNYEAQ. V was pared by 1 base and J by 6 bases, with 12 bases of the junction left unmatched. This CDR3 is built from 16 residues. CDR3 loop: CASSLESTDRAAEQYF. CDR3 nucleotides: TGTGCCAGCAGCTTAGAAAGTACAGACAGGGCAGCCGAGCAGTACTTC.

This clonotype showed up just a few times. The chain recombines TRBV6-1 with TRBJ2-7; D might be TRBD1 (8 bases). The CDR3 spans 15 residues. Germline lookup yields CDR1 MNHNS and CDR2 SASEGT. V lost 6 bases, J lost 3 bases, and 18 bases lay in between. The CDR3 spells CASSGGTGRDYEQYF. DNA for the CDR3: TGTGCCAGCAGCGGGGGGACAGGCCGAGACTACGAGCAGTACTTC.

V usage is TRBV15 and J usage is TRBJ2-1, with 12 bases matching TRBD1. Germline CDR1 reads LNHNV; CDR2 reads YYDKDF (reference sequence). V was clipped by 3 bases and J by 6 bases; unmatched bases: 3. This CDR3 has 15 amino acids. The CDR3 protein is CATSRGQGAGNEQFF. CDR3 in DNA: TGTGCCACCAGCAGGGGACAGGGGGCGGGCAATGAGCAGTTCTTC.

This clonotype has at least ten counts. This chain links TRBV27 with TRBJ2-4; D remains unclear. The CDR3 runs to 15 residues. V shed 5 bases and J shed 0 bases, with 11 bases lying between them. Germline V gives CDR1 MNHEY, CDR2 SMNVEV (reference sequence). DNA of the CDR3: TGTGCCAGCAGTCCGGAACAGCTAGCCAAAAACATTCAGTACTTC. Protein product: CASSPEQLAKNIQYF.

The chain carries TRBV18 and TRBJ2-2; TRBD2 matches 9 bases. This CDR3 comprises 18 residues. Unmatched junction bases numbered 7, after V lost 0 bases and J lost 2 bases. The germline V gene has CDR1 KGHSH and CDR2 LQKENI. CDR3 nucleotide sequence: TGTGCCAGCTCACCACCGGATCTAGCGGGGACCAACACCGGGGAGCTGTTTTTT. This translates into CASSPPDLAGTNTGELFF.

This clonotype has at least ten counts. J is TRBJ2-5 and V is TRBV14, with 9 bases fitting TRBD1. The CDR3 covers 18 residues. V shed 0 bases and J 4 bases; nucleotides not matched to a gene: 12. Germline CDR1 reads SGHDN; CDR2 reads FVKESK. The CDR3 loop is CASSQDGGYRGQRETQYF. The CDR3 nucleotides are TGTGCCAGCAGCCAAGATGGGGGCTACAGGGGGCAGAGAGAGACCCAGTACTTC.

There are many counts of this clonotype. The V call is TRBV3-1, the J call TRBJ2-7; 10 nucleotides line up with TRBD1. Per germline, CDR1 LGHDT and CDR2 YNNKEL (reference sequence). With V trimmed by 3 bases and J by 3 bases, 8 bases remained unmatched. CDR3 length: 16 amino acids. The CDR3 DNA follows: TGTGCCAGCAGCCAGGAGACAGGGGGCCAGTTCTACGAGCAGTACTTC. Translation gives CASSQETGGQFYEQYF.

The chain links TRBV24-1 to TRBJ2-1; a weak D match, TRBD2 (6 bases). This CDR3 contains 20 residues. V shed 1 base and J shed 10 bases, with 31 bases lying between them. Germline CDR1 reads KGHDR; CDR2 reads SFDVKD. The CDR3 protein is CATSDLFGLPRDFTCREQFF. The CDR3 region has the DNA TGTGCCACCAGTGATTTATTTGGCCTCCCACGGGACTTCACTTGTAGGGAGCAGTTCTTC.

The chain carries TRBV7-3 and TRBJ2-2; the match to TRBD1 covers 11 bases. The germline CDR1 and CDR2 sequences are SGHTA and FQGTGA. CDR3 length: 15 residues. Trimming took 5 bases from V and 5 from J; bases not matched to a gene: 4. The CDR3 nucleotides read TGTGCCAGCAGCGGGGGACAGGGGGGTACCGGGGAGCTGTTTTTT. Translated, it gives CASSGGQGGTGELFF. The variable domain in full, completed from reference TRBV7-3 and TRBJ2-2, reads GAGVSQTPSNKVTEKGKYVELRCDPISGHTALYWYRQSLGQGPEFLIYFQGTGAADDSGLPNDRFFAVRPEGSVSTLKIQRTERGDSAVYLCASSGGQGGTGELFFGEGSRLTVL.

The rearrangement uses TRBV28 and TRBJ1-2; no reliable D call. Trimming removed 1 base at V and 4 bases at J, with 7 bases between. The V gene's germline CDR1 is MDHEN and CDR2 SYDVKM. CDR3 length: 13 residues. DNA for the CDR3: TGTGCCAGCAGTTTATCAGGACCCTATGGCTACACCTTC. Translated, it gives CASSLSGPYGYTF.

This clonotype showed up just a few times. This chain uses TRBV12-3 or TRBV12-4 with TRBJ1-4, with a tentative D call TRBD1 (5 bases). This CDR3 is built from 15 residues. The ends were cut back, 4 bases at V and 4 bases at J, with 13 bases in the middle. CDR3 sequence: CASSSPGLSNEKLFF. Here the CDR3 DNA reads TGTGCCAGCAGTTCCCCGGGGCTTAGTAATGAAAAACTGTTTTTT.